This T cell receptor (beta chain) was sequenced for a study of T cell changes during pregnancy in multiple sclerosis. This clone was picked up a small number of times. The CDR3 is 16 residues long. Germline CDR1 and CDR2: SGHRS and YFSETQ. Deletions cut 0 bases from V and 4 bases from J, with 16 bases between. Sequencing was performed with immunoSEQ multiplex PCR; in TCRdb, only in-frame clones are kept and a portion is missing. Altogether about 13,000 clones are present, roughly 86% being singletons, with the ten largest covering about 8.7%. The source of this sequence is a female donor with multiple sclerosis, enrolled in a pregnancy study. The rearrangement joins TRBV5-1 to TRBJ1-1; TRBD1 is a possible D gene (6 bases). The source was CD8+ T cells from peripheral blood mononuclear cells, collected in the first trimester of pregnancy. Written as DNA, the CDR3 is TGCGCCAGCAGCTTGGCGGCGGGGGCTCTGGGCACTGAAGCTTTCTTT. Translated, it gives CASSLAAGALGTEAFF.